Below are 30 T cell receptor beta chains sequenced from a single sample in a study of identical twins. MiXCR, applied by TCRdb to the 5' RACE reads, yields one record per CDR3 protein. Of 690,000 or so distinct CDR3 sequences listed, 8.6% were seen once; the top ten hold around 0.95%. The same specimen was also included in a second study, on yellow fever vaccine responses in identical twins.

The sample was PBMCs. These receptors were taken from a woman aged 18-29 years in good health.

This clonotype was counted many times. The rearrangement links TRBV5-1 to TRBJ2-2; no clear D. The CDR3 is 16 amino acids. Germline V gene sequence: CDR1 SGHRS, CDR2 YFSETQ. V shed 1 base and J shed 0 bases, with 10 bases lying between them. The CDR3 spells CASSLRASTNTGELFF. CDR3 bases: TGCGCCAGCAGCTTGAGGGCATCCACGAACACCGGGGAGCTGTTTTTT.

J is TRBJ1-6 and V is TRBV7-8; weak D call: TRBD1 (5 bases). V lost 7 bases and J lost 8, with 15 bases in between. The CDR3 loop spans 14 amino acids. Germline-derived CDR1 and CDR2 are SGHVS and FQNEAQ. The CDR3 region is CASNTGEGHSPLHF. The CDR3 DNA sequence: TGTGCCAGCAACACAGGCGAAGGACATTCACCCCTCCACTTT.

The table lists this clonotype with many counts. The gene calls are TRBV4-3 and TRBJ2-3; D uncertain. CDR3 length: 14 amino acids. CDR1 is LGHNA, CDR2 YSLEER, per germline. Trimming removed 1 base at V and 5 bases at J, with 10 bases between. The CDR3 DNA is TGCGCCAGCAGCCAAGGGTTGTTGGAAGATACGCAGTATTTT. This encodes CASSQGLLEDTQYF.

The rearrangement links TRBV10-3 to TRBJ2-1; D is possibly TRBD1 (6 bases). Germline V gene data show CDR1 as ENHRY and CDR2 as SYGVKD. The germline V and J ends were trimmed by 0 bases and 9 bases, with 15 bases remaining between them. There are 15 residues in the CDR3. The CDR3 spells CAISESGQGIGEQFF. The CDR3 region has the DNA TGTGCCATCAGTGAGTCAGGGCAGGGGATCGGTGAGCAGTTCTTC.

This clonotype was detected a few times. V and J are TRBV15 and TRBJ2-2; possible D gene TRBD1, 7 bases. Looked up from germline, CDR1 is LNHNV and CDR2 is YYDKDF (reference sequence). Trimming pared 1 base from V and 2 bases from J, leaving 14 bases between. This CDR3 spans 17 amino acids. CDR3 amino acids: CATSRGRGEINTGELFF. In DNA form, the CDR3 reads TGTGCCACCAGCAGAGGCAGGGGGGAGATTAACACCGGGGAGCTGTTTTTT.

This clonotype was counted at least ten times. V is TRBV5-1 and J is TRBJ2-7; 7 nucleotides agree with TRBD1. From germline, CDR1 is SGHRS and CDR2 YFSETQ. The CDR3 extends over 14 amino acids. Unmatched junction bases numbered 5, after V lost 0 bases and J lost 5 bases. The chain's CDR3 is CASSLAQGRDEQYF. The CDR3 bases are TGCGCCAGCAGCTTGGCACAGGGGAGAGACGAGCAGTACTTC.

This clonotype has just a few counts. The J gene is TRBJ1-4, the V gene TRBV7-9; D might be TRBD1 (5 bases). The CDR3 covers 16 residues. Germline V gene sequence: CDR1 SEHNR, CDR2 FQNEAQ (reference sequence). Trimming pared 0 bases from V and 4 bases from J, leaving 12 bases between. CDR3 in DNA: TGTGCCAGCAGCTTAGCGTTTCAAGGGGTTAATGAAAAACTGTTTTTT. Protein: CASSLAFQGVNEKLFF. The variable domain in full, completed from reference TRBV7-9 and TRBJ1-4, reads DTGVSQNPRHKITKRGQNVTFRCDPISEHNRLYWYRQTLGQGPEFLTYFQNEAQLEKSRLLSDRFSAERPKGSFSTLEIQRTEQGDSAMYLCASSLAFQGVNEKLFFGSGTQLSVL.

J is TRBJ2-1 and V is TRBV20-1; a weak D match, TRBD1 (5 bases). This CDR3 contains 13 residues. Germline V gene lookup returns CDR1 DFQATT and CDR2 SNEGSKA (reference sequence). The V gene lost 4 bases and the J gene lost 12 bases, with 19 bases spanning the gap. The CDR3 sequence is CSATQGGNSWQFF. DNA for the CDR3: TGCAGTGCTACCCAGGGTGGGAATTCCTGGCAGTTCTTC.

In its sample, this clonotype was seen many times. This rearrangement joins TRBV2 to TRBJ2-3, with D perhaps TRBD2 (6 bases). V lost 3 bases to trimming and J lost 3 bases, with 22 bases between them. The CDR3 runs to 18 residues. Germline lookup yields CDR1 SNHLY and CDR2 FYNNEI. CDR3 region: CASSESSARGRGTDTQYF. In nucleotides, the CDR3 is TGTGCCAGCAGTGAGAGTTCTGCGAGGGGTCGGGGGACAGATACGCAGTATTTT.

The CDR3, as DNA: TGCGCCAGCAGTCTAGGCCTGGAGGGAGGGGAGACCCAGTACTTC. The encoded protein is CASSLGLEGGETQYF. The rearrangement uses TRBV4-3 and TRBJ2-5; TRBD2 matches 7 bases. The CDR3 spans 15 residues. Germline V gene sequence: CDR1 LGHNA, CDR2 YSLEER. The trim removed 6 bases at V and 5 bases at J, leaving 12 bases unmatched.

CDR3 sequence: CSAPGLGHGNEQYF. The CDR3 bases are TGCAGTGCCCCTGGCCTCGGCCACGGAAACGAGCAGTACTTC. The chain links TRBV20-1 to TRBJ2-7; D remains unclear. Deletions cut 6 bases from V and 5 bases from J, with 20 bases between. The V gene's germline CDR1 is DFQATT and CDR2 SNEGSKA (reference sequence). This CDR3 has 14 amino acids.

A few counts support this clonotype. The chain combines TRBV5-1 with TRBJ2-7; maybe TRBD2 (7 bases). Germline V gene sequence: CDR1 SGHRS, CDR2 YFSETQ. V lost 3 bases and J lost 7, with 17 bases in between. CDR3 size: 14 residues. CDR3 residues: CASSWGGQEREQYF. The DNA for the CDR3 is TGCGCCAGCAGCTGGGGGGGACAAGAGAGGGAGCAGTACTTC.

This clonotype showed up many times. V gene TRBV12-3 or TRBV12-4 combines with J gene TRBJ2-7; D is uncertain. The length of the CDR3 is 16 residues. V lost 2 bases, J lost 1 base, and 15 bases lay in between. CDR3 region: CASSLMTLDDSYEQYF. The CDR3 coding sequence is TGTGCCAGCAGTTTAATGACATTGGACGATTCCTACGAGCAGTACTTC.

The chain uses TRBV6-1 and TRBJ2-1; 9 bases are a match to TRBD1. This CDR3 is 15 amino acids long. Trimming removed 5 bases from V and 3 bases from J; junction bases left unmatched: 5. Germline lookup yields CDR1 MNHNS and CDR2 SASEGT. The CDR3 loop reads CASSRAGQGYNEQFF. DNA for the CDR3: TGTGCCAGCAGTAGGGCGGGACAGGGCTACAATGAGCAGTTCTTC.

In this sample, this clonotype turned up a few times. This chain uses TRBV5-1 with TRBJ2-7; D remains ambiguous. The CDR3 spans 13 residues. Trimming took off 1 base at V and 4 bases at J, with 9 bases between the two ends. CDR1 is SGHRS, CDR2 YFSETQ, per germline. In DNA form, the CDR3 reads TGCGCCAGCAGCTTGATCAGTGGTTACGAGCAGTACTTC. It is translated as CASSLISGYEQYF.

This clonotype was detected many times. The DNA of the CDR3 is TGTGCCAGCAGCCCGACAGGGGCGCGGGATCAGCCCCAGCATTTT. Encoded protein: CASSPTGARDQPQHF. V and J are TRBV7-2 and TRBJ1-5; TRBD1 aligns across 8 bases. After removal of 5 bases from V and 5 bases from J, the junction contained 8 bases not matched to a gene. CDR1 is SGHTA and CDR2 is FQGNSA in the germline V gene. This CDR3 is 15 amino acids long. Full variable domain (missing parts from reference TRBV7-2 and TRBJ1-5): GAGVSQSPSNKVTEKGKDVELRCDPISGHTALYWYRQSLGQGLEFLIYFQGNSAPDKSGLPSDRFSAERTGGSVSTLTIQRTQQEDSAVYLCASSPTGARDQPQHFGDGTRLSIL.

The chain has TRBV6-1 and TRBJ1-1; tentative D call: TRBD1 (5 bases). V lost 5 bases and J lost 7, with 11 bases in between. The CDR3 length is 12 residues. Germline loops: CDR1 MNHNS, CDR2 SASEGT. CDR3 region: CASSIRVLEAFF. For the CDR3, the DNA is TGTGCCAGCAGTATCAGGGTACTTGAAGCTTTCTTT.

This sequence joins TRBV10-1 and TRBJ2-5, with no clear D. Germline lookup yields CDR1 WNHNN and CDR2 SYGVQD (reference sequence). Trimming removed 9 bases at V and 0 bases at J, with 14 bases between. There are 14 residues in the CDR3. DNA for the CDR3: TGCGCCAGGGAACTAAGAATGTACCAAGAGACCCAGTACTTC. Residues: CARELRMYQETQYF.

This clonotype occurred a few times. The chain uses TRBV27 and TRBJ1-4; TRBD1 matches at 8 bases. Trimming removed 4 bases from V and 4 bases from J; junction bases left unmatched: 11. Germline CDR1 reads MNHEY; CDR2 reads SMNVEV (reference sequence). The CDR3 has 17 amino acids. The CDR3 coding sequence is TGTGCCAGCAGTTCCGGACAGGGAAGGAGGGTTAATGAAAAACTGTTTTTT. Translated, it gives CASSSGQGRRVNEKLFF.

This clonotype came up a few times. The rearrangement links TRBV4-2 to TRBJ2-7; 10 nucleotides match TRBD1. The V and J ends lost 0 bases and 2 bases, in that order; junction bases with no gene match: 4. This CDR3 contains 16 residues. Per germline, CDR1 LGHNA and CDR2 YNFKEQ. CDR3 in DNA: TGTGCCAGCAGCCAAGATCGTGACAGGGGGCCCTACGAGCAGTACTTC. Translated: CASSQDRDRGPYEQYF.

This clonotype was detected many times. This chain uses TRBV7-9 with TRBJ2-7, with TRBD1 matching over 8 bases. The CDR3 totals 16 residues. Trimming cost V 5 bases and J 3 bases; bases outside gene matches: 12. CDR1 and CDR2 (germline): SEHNR, FQNEAQ (reference sequence). The CDR3 nucleotides are TGTGCCAGCAGCGCCGGGACAGGCGACTCTGACTACGAGCAGTACTTC. Translated: CASSAGTGDSDYEQYF.

V usage is TRBV14 and J usage is TRBJ2-7, with TRBD1 as a possible D gene (6 bases). CDR1 is SGHDN, CDR2 FVKESK, per germline. With 0 bases removed from V and 2 bases from J, the gap between germline ends came to 20 bases. This CDR3 contains 18 residues. The CDR3 region has the DNA TGTGCCAGCAGCCAAGAATTAAAGTCGTTGGGACACCCCTACGAGCAGTACTTC. Its protein is CASSQELKSLGHPYEQYF.

The rearrangement joins TRBV29-1 to TRBJ2-1, with TRBD1 matching over 7 bases. This CDR3 spans 14 amino acids. Germline V CDR1 and CDR2: SQVTM, ANQGSEA. Losses at the gene ends were 6 bases for V and 1 base for J; bases not matched to a gene: 6. CDR3 nucleotides: TGCAGCGTCGCCCCGACAGGGTCCTACAATGAGCAGTTCTTC. Its translation is CSVAPTGSYNEQFF.

In this sample, this clonotype turned up a few times. The chain is built from TRBV7-2 and TRBJ2-4; 7 bases are a match to TRBD2. This CDR3 is 13 amino acids long. Trimming cost V 5 bases and J 5 bases; bases outside gene matches: 3. The germline V gene has CDR1 SGHTA and CDR2 FQGNSA. CDR3 sequence: CASSRDYQNIQYF. CDR3 DNA sequence: TGTGCCAGCAGCCGGGACTACCAAAACATTCAGTACTTC.

The table lists this clonotype with a count of one. This chain joins TRBV7-2 and TRBJ2-4; D is undetermined. Trimming removed 1 base from V and 0 bases from J, with 10 bases in between. CDR1 is SGHTA, CDR2 FQGNSA, per germline. This CDR3 spans 16 amino acids. CDR3 protein: CASSLVSSLAKNIQYF. For the CDR3, the DNA is TGTGCCAGCAGCTTAGTTTCCAGCCTAGCCAAAAACATTCAGTACTTC.

Many counts were recorded for this clonotype. V is TRBV29-1 and J is TRBJ2-7, with D perhaps matching TRBD2 (5 bases). This CDR3 contains 12 residues. Trimming stripped 4 bases from V and 0 bases from J, with 7 bases between. CDR1 SQVTM and CDR2 ANQGSEA come from the germline V gene. CDR3 in DNA: TGCAGCGTTGTTGGGAGCTCCTACGAGCAGTACTTC. It encodes CSVVGSSYEQYF.

This clonotype was found many times. The J gene is TRBJ1-5, the V gene TRBV10-3; a possible D gene is TRBD1 (5 bases). Germline CDR1 and CDR2: ENHRY and SYGVKD. This CDR3 is 15 amino acids long. V lost 6 bases to trimming and J lost 1 base, with 13 bases between them. CDR3 protein: CAIRGGAGSNQPQHF. CDR3 DNA: TGTGCCATCAGGGGTGGTGCAGGGAGCAATCAGCCCCAGCATTTT.

This clonotype came up a few times. The V and J genes are TRBV7-3 and TRBJ2-3; D not resolved. Germline CDR1 is SGHTA and CDR2 is FQGTGA. This CDR3 region has 13 residues. V was pared by 4 bases and J by 3 bases, with 8 bases between. CDR3 loop: CASSSRLTDTQYF. CDR3 sequence (DNA): TGTGCCAGCAGCTCCCGACTTACAGATACGCAGTATTTT. The complete variable domain, with remaining parts taken from reference TRBV7-3 and TRBJ2-3, reads GAGVSQTPSNKVTEKGKYVELRCDPISGHTALYWYRQSLGQGPEFLIYFQGTGAADDSGLPNDRFFAVRPEGSVSTLKIQRTERGDSAVYLCASSSRLTDTQYFGPGTRLTVL.

This sequence joins TRBV20-1 and TRBJ2-5; D tentatively reads TRBD1 or TRBD2 (5 bases each). Trimming removed 3 bases at V and 4 bases at J, with 15 bases between. Germline values: CDR1 DFQATT, CDR2 SNEGSKA (reference sequence). This CDR3 is 14 amino acids long. Written as DNA, the CDR3 is TGCAGTGCTAGCTCCGGGACGGGAAGAGAGACCCAGTACTTC. Translated, it gives CSASSGTGRETQYF.

This clonotype was seen ten or more times. J is TRBJ2-3 and V is TRBV12-3 or TRBV12-4; the D gene could be TRBD1 or TRBD2 (5 bases each). The V and J ends lost 3 bases and 1 base respectively, with 8 bases between them. The CDR3 is 14 amino acids. CDR3 residues: CASSLMGGTDTQYF. DNA of the CDR3: TGTGCCAGCAGTTTGATGGGGGGCACAGATACGCAGTATTTT.